The 10 T cell receptor beta chains reported below all come from one sample, sequenced in a study of cytomegalovirus exposure and HLA in healthy donors. With 60 Vbeta and 13 Jbeta primers, the PCR was carried out. TCRdb's table, derived via immunoSEQ multiplex PCR, lists solely in-frame clones and lacks some. Of approximately 100,000 clones in the sample, roughly four fifths were seen once. Sequenced: PBMCs. The receptors derive from a man between 45 and 60 years old in good health and CMV-seronegative.

The genes are TRBV19 and TRBJ1-5; 10 nucleotides align to TRBD1. The CDR3 has 15 residues. After removal of 9 bases from V and 4 bases from J, the junction contained 9 bases not matched to a gene. Looked up from germline, CDR1 is LNHDA and CDR2 is SQIVND (reference sequence). The CDR3 nucleotides are TGTGCCAGCGACTCTAGGGACAGGGGAAATCAGCCCCAGCATTTT. Translated, it gives CASDSRDRGNQPQHF.

This clone was observed a single time. This rearrangement joins TRBV10-3 to TRBJ2-7; possible D gene TRBD1, 5 bases. The V gene's germline CDR1 is ENHRY and CDR2 SYGVKD. The CDR3 is 13 residues long. Trimming cost V 11 bases and J 2 bases, with 16 bases left between them. CDR3 nucleotides: TGTGCCTCCAAGGGGCGTCTGGCCTACGAGCAGTACTTC. Its protein product is CASKGRLAYEQYF.

This chain links TRBV7-8 with TRBJ1-4, with D tentatively TRBD1 (5 bases). This CDR3 is built from 19 residues. Trimming took off 1 base at V and 0 bases at J, with 18 bases between the two ends. CDR1 SGHVS and CDR2 FQNEAQ come from the germline V gene. DNA of the CDR3: TGTGCCAGCAGCTTAGGATTCCGAGTCGGGGGAGCAACTAATGAAAAACTGTTTTTT. Protein sequence: CASSLGFRVGGATNEKLFF.

The chain is built from TRBV5-4 and TRBJ2-3, with D perhaps matching TRBD1 (6 bases). Germline V gene data show CDR1 as SGHNT and CDR2 as YYREEE (reference sequence). The CDR3 has 16 residues. V was cut by 4 bases and J by 4 bases, with 19 bases left in between. CDR3 nucleotide sequence: TGTGCCAGCAGCACCGACAGGTCAAGGTCCTCAGATACGCAGTATTTT. It encodes CASSTDRSRSSDTQYF.

This clone was detected only once. The DNA for the CDR3 is TGTGCCAGCCACTCGACTAGCGGGAGTCATGAGCAGTTCTTC. It is translated as CASHSTSGSHEQFF. The chain carries TRBV18 and TRBJ2-1; 12 bases match TRBD2. The CDR3 has 14 residues. V shed 8 bases, J shed 8 bases, and the junction held 7 bases outside the gene matches. Germline lookup yields CDR1 KGHSH and CDR2 LQKENI.

This clone was seen just once. The V call is TRBV28, the J call TRBJ2-7, with unresolved D. V lost 6 bases to trimming and J lost 2 bases, with 11 bases between them. This CDR3 comprises 13 residues. Germline V lookup: CDR1 MDHEN, CDR2 SYDVKM. The chain's CDR3 is CASSNTFTYEQYF. The CDR3 DNA sequence: TGTGCCAGCAGCAACACGTTCACCTACGAGCAGTACTTC.

The J gene is TRBJ1-1, the V gene TRBV2; D is uncertain. The CDR3 is 14 residues long. The germline CDR1 and CDR2 sequences are SNHLY and FYNNEI. V was pared by 4 bases and J by 1 base, with 10 bases between. This CDR3 reads CASSGLQSNTEAFF. The CDR3 DNA reads TGTGCCAGCAGTGGACTCCAGTCGAACACTGAAGCTTTCTTT.

The chain links TRBV18 to TRBJ2-7, with 12 bases fitting TRBD2. The V gene's germline CDR1 is KGHSH and CDR2 LQKENI. With 2 bases clipped from V and 6 bases from J, the junction kept 8 bases outside the gene matches. CDR3 length: 16 amino acids. The CDR3: CASSPGGLAGNCEQYF. The CDR3 DNA follows: TGTGCCAGCTCACCAGGCGGACTAGCGGGGAATTGCGAGCAGTACTTC.

The rearrangement links TRBV28 to TRBJ2-7, with 8 bases aligning to TRBD1. The CDR3 contains 13 residues. V shed 6 bases, J shed 5 bases, and the junction held 6 bases outside the gene matches. The germline gives CDR1 MDHEN, CDR2 SYDVKM. The CDR3 DNA reads as TGTGCCAGCAGGGGGACAGGTTGGAACGAGCAGTACTTC. It is translated as CASRGTGWNEQYF.

The rearrangement joins TRBV7-2 to TRBJ2-5, with D possibly TRBD2 on 5 matching bases. V was cut by 5 bases and J by 1 base, with 11 bases left in between. The germline V gene has CDR1 SGHTA and CDR2 FQGNSA. This CDR3 spans 14 amino acids. The CDR3 region has the DNA TGTGCCAGCAGCCCCAGCGGAATCCAAGAGACCCAGTACTTC. Amino acid sequence: CASSPSGIQETQYF.